The sequence of this TCR beta chain was determined in a study of regulatory T cells in long-lasting Graves disease. Study-wide points: Sample size, which was small, may have reduced accuracy.

CDR1 SGHTA and CDR2 FQGNSA come from the germline V gene. The CDR3 contains 15 residues. The V gene lost 0 bases and the J gene lost 4 bases, with 12 bases spanning the gap. Combining iRepertoire HTBI primers with Arm-PCR of CDR3 regions, the authors built TCR beta libraries. TCRdb reprocessed the multiplex PCR reads via MiXCR and lists one record per CDR3 protein. The table shows about 430,000 distinct CDR3 sequences, with over 12% occurring only once. In its sample, this clonotype was seen once. The antigen is not known. Time point reported: newly diagnosed GD, antithyroid drugs for less than 3 months. Researchers made the TCR library from RNA that was extracted from PBMCs. These data were also filed under a second study, of T cells in Graves' hyperthyroidism and ophthalmopathy. That study adds: Lactation, pregnancy, other autoimmune disease or uncontrolled infection excluded patients.

This chain joins TRBV7-2 and TRBJ1-2, with a possible D match to TRBD1 (6 bases). The material was peripheral blood mononuclear cells (PBMCs), obtained at new diagnosis, from a patient treated with antithyroid drugs. The TCR originated in a woman in her 40s with Graves disease. The CDR3 here is CASSLATGQFYGYTF. In DNA form, the CDR3 reads TGTGCCAGCAGCTTAGCCACCGGACAGTTCTATGGCTACACCTTC.